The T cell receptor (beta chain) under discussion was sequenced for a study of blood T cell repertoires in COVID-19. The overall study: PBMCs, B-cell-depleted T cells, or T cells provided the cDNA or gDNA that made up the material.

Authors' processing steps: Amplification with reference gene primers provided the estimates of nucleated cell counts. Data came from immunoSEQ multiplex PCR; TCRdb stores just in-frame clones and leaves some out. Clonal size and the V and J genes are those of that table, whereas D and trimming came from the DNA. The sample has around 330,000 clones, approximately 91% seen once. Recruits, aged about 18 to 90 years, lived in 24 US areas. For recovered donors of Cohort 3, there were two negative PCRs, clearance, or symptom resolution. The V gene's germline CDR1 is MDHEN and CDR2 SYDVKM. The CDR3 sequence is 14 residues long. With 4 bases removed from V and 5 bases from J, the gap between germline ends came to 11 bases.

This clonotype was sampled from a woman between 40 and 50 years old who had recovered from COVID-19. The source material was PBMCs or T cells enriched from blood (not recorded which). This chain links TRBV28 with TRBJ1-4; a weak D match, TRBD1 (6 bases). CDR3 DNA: TGTGCCAGCAGTTCCCCAGGGGAAAATGAAAAACTGTTTTTT. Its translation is CASSSPGENEKLFF. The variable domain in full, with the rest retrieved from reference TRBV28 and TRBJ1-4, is DVKVTQSSRYLVKRTGEKVFLECVQDMDHENMFWYRQDPGLGLRLIYFSYDVKMKEKGDIPEGYSVSREKKERFSLILESASTNQTSMYLCASSSPGENEKLFFGSGTQLSVL.